The TCR beta chain under discussion was sequenced for a study of PD-L1 blockade in urothelial cancer. Study findings and constraints: In blood at 3 weeks, tumor-associated clones expanded more among patients with durable benefit.

Between 1 and 8 samples, pretreatment and on-treatment, were given by each patient. Points on this clone: Antigen specificity is unknown.

The CDR3 contains 16 residues. Trimming removed 3 bases at V and 3 bases at J, with 16 bases between. Germline V CDR1 and CDR2: MNHEY, SMNVEV (reference sequence). Here immunoSEQ multiplex PCR was the method, and the copy in TCRdb shows in-frame clones only, minus some. The sample holds more than 85,000 clones, approximately 90% seen once. The chain recombines TRBV27 with TRBJ2-3; a weak D match, TRBD2 (5 bases). This receptor was taken from a woman aged 80 or over with urothelial cancer. Sample: PBMCs, taken around atezolizumab (anti-PD-L1) treatment. The CDR3 bases are TGTGCCAGCAGTTTTGAGGGCCTAAAAGATACAGATACGCAGTATTTT. Translating gives CASSFEGLKDTDTQYF.